A single sample is the source of the 14 T cell receptor beta chains below, sequenced in a study of T cell responses to AZD1222 COVID-19 vaccine. TCRdb keeps only in-frame clones here, not all; method: immunoSEQ multiplex PCR. The sample lists under 200,000 clones, 88% occurring once. Material: peripheral blood, obtained 28 days after the second AZD1222 dose. The receptors here all came from an adult who received the AZD1222 COVID-19 vaccine.

This clone was picked up one time. The rearrangement links TRBV4-3 to TRBJ1-5; D is ambiguous. V was clipped by 1 base and J by 6 bases, with 13 bases between them. Germline V gene data show CDR1 as LGHNA and CDR2 as YSLEER. The CDR3 is 15 residues long. Here the CDR3 DNA reads TGCGCCAGCAGCCAAGGGTCGGGCGCGGGTCAGCCCCAGCATTTT. It is translated as CASSQGSGAGQPQHF.

This clone has just a few counts. The J gene is TRBJ1-3, the V gene TRBV30, with D hard to call. Germline-derived CDR1 and CDR2 are GTSNPN and SVGIG (reference sequence). The CDR3 covers 13 residues. Trimming stripped 0 bases from V and 7 bases from J, with 10 bases between. The CDR3, as DNA: TGTGCCTGGAGTGTAACCAATCGGAACACCATATATTTT. It specifies CAWSVTNRNTIYF.

The rearrangement uses TRBV7-2 and TRBJ1-5; tentatively, D is TRBD1 (6 bases). This CDR3 region has 15 residues. Trimming took 1 base from V and 1 from J, leaving 8 bases between them. CDR1 and CDR2 (germline): SGHTA, FQGNSA. This CDR3 is CASSLDRASNQPQHF. The CDR3 bases are TGTGCCAGCAGCTTAGACAGGGCCAGCAATCAGCCCCAGCATTTT.

V is TRBV29-1 and J is TRBJ1-1; 7 bases match TRBD1. The CDR3 length is 13 residues. J gave up 4 bases and V 7 bases, and 9 bases lay outside the gene matches. Germline CDR1 reads SQVTM; CDR2 reads ANQGSEA. CDR3 amino acids: CSGTQGRVTEAFF. CDR3 in DNA: TGCAGCGGAACACAGGGGAGGGTCACTGAAGCTTTCTTT.

The V call is TRBV5-4, the J call TRBJ2-1, with 11 bases fitting TRBD2. The V gene's germline CDR1 is SGHNT and CDR2 YYREEE (reference sequence). The CDR3 has 16 amino acids. Trimming at V came to 0 bases and at J to 6 bases, leaving 5 bases not matched to a gene. CDR3 sequence (DNA): TGTGCCAGCAGCTTGGCCCTAGGACTAGCGGGCAATGAGCAGTTCTTC. Translation gives CASSLALGLAGNEQFF.

The CDR3 reads CAWSGSLQETQYF. The CDR3 region has the DNA TGTGCCTGGAGTGGGAGCTTACAAGAGACCCAGTACTTC. This sequence joins TRBV30 and TRBJ2-5, with unresolved D. Deletions cut 1 base from V and 2 bases from J, with 8 bases between. The germline CDR1 and CDR2 sequences are GTSNPN and SVGIG (reference sequence). CDR3 length: 13 residues.

This clone was found once. The chain is built from TRBV12-3 or TRBV12-4 and TRBJ2-3, with 7 nucleotides matching TRBD1. This CDR3 comprises 13 residues. The junction had 7 bases not matched to a gene; V was cut back by 6 bases and J by 7 bases. This CDR3 is CASSRRDRYTQYF. The CDR3 region has the DNA TGTGCCAGCAGCCGCCGGGACAGATATACGCAGTATTTT.

The chain carries TRBV5-1 and TRBJ1-3; 8 bases align to TRBD1. This CDR3 is built from 17 residues. Germline trimming cut 0 bases from V and 0 bases from J; bases unmatched to any gene: 5. The germline CDR1 and CDR2 sequences are SGHRS and YFSETQ. The CDR3 is CASSLVQGVHSGNTIYF. CDR3 DNA sequence: TGCGCCAGCAGCTTGGTACAGGGGGTGCACTCTGGAAACACCATATATTTT. Variable domain in full (rest from reference TRBV5-1 and TRBJ1-3): KAGVTQTPRYLIKTRGQQVTLSCSPISGHRSVSWYQQTPGQGLQFLFEYFSETQRNKGNFPGRFSGRQFSNSRSEMNVSTLELGDSALYLCASSLVQGVHSGNTIYFGEGSWLTVV.

The chain recombines TRBV7-3 with TRBJ2-5; 8 bases fit TRBD2. Trimming took 6 bases from V and 2 from J; bases not matched to a gene: 8. Germline CDR1 and CDR2: SGHTA and FQGTGA. CDR3 length: 15 residues. The CDR3 region is CASSSGTTKQETQYF. CDR3 DNA sequence: TGTGCCAGCAGTAGCGGGACTACAAAACAAGAGACCCAGTACTTC.

V gene TRBV19 combines with J gene TRBJ2-3, with D perhaps TRBD1 (6 bases). The CDR3 loop spans 13 amino acids. V lost 10 bases and J 2 bases, leaving 13 bases between the germline ends. Germline V lookup: CDR1 LNHDA, CDR2 SQIVND (reference sequence). Written as DNA, the CDR3 is TGTGCCACCCGGGTGGGGGCCACAGATACGCAGTATTTT. It translates to CATRVGATDTQYF.

The genes are TRBV19 and TRBJ1-1; D remains unclear. Germline V lookup: CDR1 LNHDA, CDR2 SQIVND (reference sequence). This CDR3 comprises 13 residues. The V gene lost 9 bases and the J gene lost 2 bases, with 13 bases spanning the gap. This CDR3 reads CASKPQLNTEAFF. The CDR3 nucleotides are TGTGCCAGCAAGCCTCAACTCAACACTGAAGCTTTCTTT.

This clone was recorded only once. This chain connects TRBV12-5 to TRBJ2-7, with 8 bases fitting TRBD1. The germline V gene has CDR1 LGHNT and CDR2 FRNRAP. Trimming cost V 0 bases and J 0 bases; bases outside gene matches: 13. The CDR3 has 19 residues. The CDR3 spells CASGLVAGTGQISSYEQYF. The DNA of the CDR3 is TGTGCTAGTGGTTTGGTAGCAGGGACAGGACAAATCAGCTCCTACGAGCAGTACTTC.

The rearrangement links TRBV18 to TRBJ2-1; D gene uncertain. Germline loops: CDR1 KGHSH, CDR2 LQKENI. Trimming pared 0 bases from V and 9 bases from J, leaving 12 bases between. CDR3 size: 14 residues. The DNA of the CDR3 is TGTGCCAGCTCACCACCGAAGCAGGTTACTGAGCAGTTCTTC. The encoded protein is CASSPPKQVTEQFF.

The rearrangement uses TRBV5-6 and TRBJ2-7, with unresolved D. Germline CDR1 and CDR2: SGHDT and YYEEEE. V was clipped by 4 bases and J by 5 bases, with 22 bases between them. This CDR3 has 16 amino acids. This chain's CDR3 is CASSPRPTSLEDEQYF. Written as DNA, the CDR3 is TGTGCCAGCAGCCCGCGGCCGACATCCCTCGAGGACGAGCAGTACTTC. The entire variable domain, with the rest obtained from reference TRBV5-6 and TRBJ2-7, is as follows: DAGVTQSPTHLIKTRGQQVTLRCSPKSGHDTVSWYQQALGQGPQFIFQYYEEEERQRGNFPDRFSGHQFPNYSSELNVNALLLGDSALYLCASSPRPTSLEDEQYFGPGTRLTVT.